Listed below are T cell receptor beta chains from one sample, sequenced in a study of T cell responses to AZD1222 COVID-19 vaccine. Profiling relied on immunoSEQ multiplex PCR, and the TCRdb table lists in-frame clones only, not all of them. The profile shows 100,000 to 130,000 clones, 86% of them singletons. The material sequenced was peripheral blood, taken on day 0 of AZD1222 vaccination. These receptors all come from an adult in good health. Both conserved end residues are part of each CDR3. The D gene is left open where the match is weak. Not every row has a clone size; where given, it reads once, few, many or a size class.

J gene	V gene	clone size	D gene	CDR3 length	CDR3 DNA	CDR3 protein
TRBJ2-5	TRBV5-4	once	TRBD1	14	TGTGCCAGCAGCCCTGGACAGGGGGGAGAGACCCAGTACTTC	CASSPGQGGETQYF
TRBJ2-1	TRBV27	NA	TRBD2	16	TGTGCCAGCAGTTTCCCCGGGACTAGCGGCTACAATGAGCAGTTCTTC	CASSFPGTSGYNEQFF
TRBJ1-2	TRBV2	NA	TRBD1	16	TGTGCCAGCAGTGAACTAGGACAGGGCATGGACTATGGCTACACCTTC	CASSELGQGMDYGYTF
TRBJ1-3	TRBV6-5	NA	NA	14	TGTGCCAGCAGTTCGGCCCTATTCCCCAACACCATATATTTT	CASSSALFPNTIYF
TRBJ2-7	TRBV7-8	NA	TRBD2	15	TGTGCCAGCAGCCCTCCGGGGGGGCGATCAGGGGAGCAGTACTTC	CASSPPGGRSGEQYF
TRBJ2-2	TRBV6-5	NA	NA	14	TGTGCCAGCAGTCATACAAGGGACACCGGGGAGCTGTTTTTT	CASSHTRDTGELFF
TRBJ1-1	TRBV18	NA	NA	12	TGTGCCAGCTCACCACGCGCGGGTGAAGCTTTCTTT	CASSPRAGEAFF
TRBJ1-5	TRBV6-4	NA	NA	13	TGTGCCAGCAGCCGGGACCACAATCAGCCCCAGCATTTT	CASSRDHNQPQHF
TRBJ1-5	TRBV19	NA	NA	14	TGTGCCAGTAGTATAGATCGGAGGGGACAGCCCCAGCATTTT	CASSIDRRGQPQHF
TRBJ2-2	TRBV9	NA	NA	16	TGTGCCAGCAGCGTAGGAATCGGACCGCCCACCGGGGAGCTGTTTTTT	CASSVGIGPPTGELFF
TRBJ2-7	TRBV27	NA	TRBD1	13	TGTGCCAGCAGGCGGACAGGGAACTACGAGCAGTACTTC	CASRRTGNYEQYF
TRBJ1-4	TRBV30	NA	NA	13	TGTGCCTGGGGAGGGGGGTCGGGCGAAAAACTGTTTTTT	CAWGGGSGEKLFF
TRBJ1-1	TRBV19	few	NA	12	TGTGCCAGTAGCCACAGGAGAATAGGAGCTTTCTTT	CASSHRRIGAFF
TRBJ1-1	TRBV28	NA	NA	14	TGTGCCAGCAGTTTATGGGGGGCGCGCCCTGAAGCTTTCTTT	CASSLWGARPEAFF
TRBJ1-2	TRBV19	few	NA	13	TGTGCCAGTAGTATGAACAGCCTCTATGGCTACACCTTC	CASSMNSLYGYTF
TRBJ2-3	TRBV14	NA	TRBD1	16	TGTGCCAGCAGCCAAGATTTGGGACAGAACACAGATACGCAGTATTTT	CASSQDLGQNTDTQYF
TRBJ1-1	TRBV29-1	NA	NA	12	TGCAGCGTTGGGGGGGTATTGACTGAAGCTTTCTTT	CSVGGVLTEAFF
TRBJ1-1	TRBV4-2	NA	TRBD1	17	TGTGCCAGCAGCCAACAACCCGGGACAGAACTTAACACTGAAGCTTTCTTT	CASSQQPGTELNTEAFF
TRBJ2-3	TRBV5-6	NA	TRBD2	16	TGTGCCAGCAGCTTTAAGGGCGGGGGGGCCATAGATACGCAGTATTTT	CASSFKGGGAIDTQYF
TRBJ1-5	TRBV6-4	NA	NA	13	TGTGCCAGCAGTGACGGGGCAGCCCAGCCCCAGCATTTT	CASSDGAAQPQHF
TRBJ2-5	TRBV30	NA	NA	13	TGTGCCTGGAAACAGTTAAGGGGGGAGACCCAGTACTTC	CAWKQLRGETQYF
TRBJ1-5	TRBV19	once	TRBD1	15	TGTGCCAGTAATCCACCCGGGACAGGGGATCAGCCCCAGCATTTT	CASNPPGTGDQPQHF
TRBJ1-1	TRBV28	NA	NA	12	TGTGCCAGCAGCCACAGGGTGACTGAAGCTTTCTTT	CASSHRVTEAFF
TRBJ1-6	TRBV4-2	NA	NA	19	TGTGCCAGCAGCCAAGGCCCCCGGGGCAGCAGCTCCTATAATTCACCCCTCCACTTT	CASSQGPRGSSSYNSPLHF
TRBJ1-3	TRBV5-1	NA	TRBD1	16	TGCGCCAGCAGCGAGCGGCCGGGACAGGGATGGGACACCATATATTTT	CASSERPGQGWDTIYF
TRBJ2-3	TRBV6-5	NA	TRBD1	14	TGTGCCAGCAGTTTGACAGGGAACACAGATACGCAGTATTTT	CASSLTGNTDTQYF
TRBJ1-6	TRBV7-9	NA	NA	13	TGTGCCAGCAGCTATGAGGGGGTGGGGCCCCTCCACTTT	CASSYEGVGPLHF
TRBJ1-1	TRBV21-1	NA	NA	12	TGTGCCAGTTTCACCCGGCAGTTTGAAGCTTTCTTT	CASFTRQFEAFF
TRBJ1-6	TRBV5-1	NA	NA	16	TGCGCCAGCAGCCTAGAAGGGCATCACAAGGATTCACCCCTCCACTTT	CASSLEGHHKDSPLHF
TRBJ2-5	TRBV24-1	NA	NA	14	TGTGCCACCAGTGATTTTAACACTCAAGAGACCCAGTACTTC	CATSDFNTQETQYF
TRBJ2-1	TRBV5-5	NA	NA	16	TGTGCCAGCCGGCCTGGGACGGTTAGCTCCTACAATGAGCAGTTCTTC	CASRPGTVSSYNEQFF
TRBJ1-2	TRBV5-5	NA	NA	17	TGTGCCAGCAGCCTCCAGGGTGCCCAAGCGGGCCTGAGGGGCTACACCTTC	CASSLQGAQAGLRGYTF
TRBJ2-2	TRBV5-1	NA	NA	16	TGCGCCAGCAGCTGGCGGCCCGGACAGTCCACCGGGGAGCTGTTTTTT	CASSWRPGQSTGELFF
TRBJ1-4	TRBV18	once	TRBD1	15	TGTGCCAGCTCACTAAACAGGGGACCCAATGAAAAACTGTTTTTT	CASSLNRGPNEKLFF
TRBJ1-1	TRBV5-1	NA	NA	16	TGCGCCAGCAGCTTCCTATCCGGCCCCACGGACACTGAAGCTTTCTTT	CASSFLSGPTDTEAFF
TRBJ1-2	TRBV2	once	NA	12	TGTGCCACCGTGGTAGTGAGGGGTGGCTACACCTTC	CATVVVRGGYTF
TRBJ1-1	TRBV2	NA	NA	15	TGTGCCAGCAGGGGGGGTGGGCTTTTGAACACTGAAGCTTTCTTT	CASRGGGLLNTEAFF
TRBJ1-6	TRBV6-5	NA	TRBD1	15	TGTGCCAGCAGGCCGACAGGGGGCCTAAATTCACCCCTCCACTTT	CASRPTGGLNSPLHF
TRBJ2-7	TRBV5-5	few	NA	14	TGTGCCAGCAGCTTGAGGGGGGACCCTAGTGAGCAGTACTTC	CASSLRGDPSEQYF
TRBJ2-3	TRBV7-3	NA	TRBD2	13	TGTGCCAGCGCGGGGGGCACTACAGATACGCAGTATTTT	CASAGGTTDTQYF
TRBJ1-1	TRBV24-1	NA	TRBD1	14	TGTGCCACCAGTGACAGGGGGAAGAACACTGAAGCTTTCTTT	CATSDRGKNTEAFF
TRBJ2-5	TRBV18	NA	NA	14	TGTGCCAGCTCACCGATCGACCGTGGAGAGACCCAGTACTTC	CASSPIDRGETQYF
TRBJ1-2	TRBV20-1	NA	NA	11	TGCAGTGCTAGAGTGGGGGCTGGCTACACCTTC	CSARVGAGYTF
TRBJ2-7	TRBV15	NA	NA	14	TGTGCCACCAGCCCGGACTTGGCATCGGGCGAGCAGTACTTC	CATSPDLASGEQYF
TRBJ1-2	TRBV9	NA	NA	14	TGTGCCAGCAGCGTAGCTACTCGGACCTATGGCTACACCTTC	CASSVATRTYGYTF
TRBJ2-7	TRBV29-1	NA	NA	12	TGCAGCGTTGAATCAACGGGCTACGAGCAGTACTTC	CSVESTGYEQYF
TRBJ1-1	TRBV5-1	NA	NA	13	TGCGCCAGCAGTTTGGGGGGTAGTTCTGAAGCTTTCTTT	CASSLGGSSEAFF
TRBJ2-5	TRBV24-1	NA	NA	15	TGTGCCACCAGTGATTTTTCAGGGTCTGGGGAGACCCAGTACTTC	CATSDFSGSGETQYF
TRBJ2-2	TRBV6-5	NA	NA	15	TGTGCCAGCAGTTACGGACCGAGTGGAACCGGGGAGCTGTTTTTT	CASSYGPSGTGELFF
TRBJ1-5	TRBV3-1/TRBV3-2	NA	NA	12	TGTGCCAGCAGCCTCGGGAATCAGCCCCAGCATTTT	CASSLGNQPQHF
TRBJ1-1	TRBV28	NA	NA	14	TGTGCCAGCAGTTCGGGGGTCATGAACACTGAAGCTTTCTTT	CASSSGVMNTEAFF
TRBJ2-1	TRBV4-2	NA	TRBD2	17	TGTGCCAGCAGCCAAGAAGGAGGGCGGGGGGTTTACAATGAGCAGTTCTTC	CASSQEGGRGVYNEQFF
TRBJ2-7	TRBV9	NA	TRBD2	14	TGTGCCAGCAGCCCTTGGGGGGGGACCAACGAGCAGTACTTC	CASSPWGGTNEQYF
TRBJ2-1	TRBV28	once	NA	13	TGTGCCAGCAACTCGGGTCTCCCGGCCTCGCAGTTCTTC	CASNSGLPASQFF
TRBJ2-7	TRBV29-1	few	TRBD1	13	TGCAGCGTTGCGGGACAGAGCTCCTACGAGCAGTACTTC	CSVAGQSSYEQYF